The source of this T cell receptor (beta chain) is a study of OX40 agonist ivuxolimab in advanced cancers. TCRdb keeps only in-frame clones here, not all; method: immunoSEQ multiplex PCR. Of around 45,000 clones in the sample, about 79% are singletons; the top ten hold about 2.4%. Germline V lookup: CDR1 LNHDA, CDR2 SQIVND (reference sequence). The CDR3 contains 15 residues. V lost 6 bases and J lost 2, with 16 bases in between. The sequenced sample was CD4+ or CD8+ T cells sorted from blood, obtained in a trial of the OX40 agonist ivuxolimab. The chain carries TRBV19 and TRBJ2-5, with D unclear. The TCR comes from an adult with an advanced solid tumor such as melanoma, head and neck, liver or kidney cancer. CDR3 region: CASRRILGPQETQYF. The CDR3 DNA reads as TGTGCCAGTAGAAGGATTTTAGGACCGCAAGAGACCCAGTACTTC. The full variable domain, its missing parts supplied by reference TRBV19 and TRBJ2-5, is DGGITQSPKYLFRKEGQNVTLSCEQNLNHDAMYWYRQDPGQGLRLIYYSQIVNDFQKGDIAEGYSVSREKKESFPLTVTSAQKNPTAFYLCASRRILGPQETQYFGPGTRLLVL.